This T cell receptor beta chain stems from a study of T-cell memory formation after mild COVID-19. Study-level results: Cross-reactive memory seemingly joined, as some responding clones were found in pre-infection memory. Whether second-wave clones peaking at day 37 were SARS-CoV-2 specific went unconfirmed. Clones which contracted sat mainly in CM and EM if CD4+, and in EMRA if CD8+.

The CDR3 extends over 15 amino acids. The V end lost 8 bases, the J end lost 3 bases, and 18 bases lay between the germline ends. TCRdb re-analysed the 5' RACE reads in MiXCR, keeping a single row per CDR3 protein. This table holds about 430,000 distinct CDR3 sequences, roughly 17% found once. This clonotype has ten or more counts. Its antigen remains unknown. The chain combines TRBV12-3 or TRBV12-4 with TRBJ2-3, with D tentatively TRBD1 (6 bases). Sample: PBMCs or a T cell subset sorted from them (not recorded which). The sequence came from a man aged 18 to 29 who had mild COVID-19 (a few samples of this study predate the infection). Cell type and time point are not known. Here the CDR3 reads CASRTGPRGTDTQYF. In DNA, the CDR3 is TGTGCCAGCCGGACGGGACCGAGGGGGACAGATACGCAGTATTTT.